The 5 T cell receptor beta chains below all came from one sample that was sequenced in a study of neoadjuvant nivolumab and ipilimumab in lung cancer. Using immunoSEQ multiplex PCR, the repertoire was profiled, and TCRdb retains in-frame clones only, with some absent. There are 40,000 to 55,000 clones in the sample; roughly 91% occur only once, and roughly 3.7% lies in the top ten. This sample comprised blood, obtained before neoadjuvant nivolumab, alone or with ipilimumab. These receptors came from an adult with non-small cell lung cancer. Some clones in this sample may be carry-over from other donors' samples.

The sample holds one count of this clone. This rearrangement joins TRBV7-9 to TRBJ2-1, with D possibly matching TRBD2 (6 bases). Trimming pared 0 bases from V and 8 bases from J, leaving 11 bases between. This CDR3 is 14 amino acids long. Germline CDR1 reads SEHNR; CDR2 reads FQNEAQ (reference sequence). The CDR3 sequence is CASSLAASGDEQFF. DNA for the CDR3: TGTGCCAGCAGCTTAGCGGCTTCGGGGGATGAGCAGTTCTTC.

A few counts support this clone. The chain combines TRBV30 with TRBJ1-5, with a weak D call TRBD1 (5 bases). The CDR3 spans 12 residues. The germline V gene encodes CDR1 GTSNPN and CDR2 SVGIG (reference sequence). The CDR3 bases are TGTGCTGCCCAGGGAGAGGGTCAGCCCCAGCATTTT. It is translated as CAAQGEGQPQHF.

The chain couples TRBV7-9 to TRBJ1-1; weak D call: TRBD1 (5 bases). The CDR3 is 14 residues long. Trimming took off 3 bases at V and 6 bases at J, with 14 bases between the two ends. In germline, CDR1 is SEHNR, CDR2 FQNEAQ (reference sequence). CDR3: CASSFGAGRAEAFF. DNA for the CDR3: TGTGCCAGCAGCTTCGGGGCGGGGAGGGCTGAAGCTTTCTTT. The variable domain in full, with the rest retrieved from reference TRBV7-9 and TRBJ1-1, is DTGVSQNPRHKITKRGQNVTFRCDPISEHNRLYWYRQTLGQGPEFLTYFQNEAQLEKSRLLSDRFSAERPKGSFSTLEIQRTEQGDSAMYLCASSFGAGRAEAFFGQGTRLTVV.

The chain joins TRBV7-2 to TRBJ1-5; TRBD1 agrees at 7 bases. Germline lookup yields CDR1 SGHTA and CDR2 FQGNSA. CDR3 length: 15 residues. J lost 1 base, V lost 5 bases, and 5 bases had no gene match. CDR3 sequence (DNA): TGTGCCAGCAGCCAAGGGGGCGTGAGCAATCAGCCCCAGCATTTT. Protein: CASSQGGVSNQPQHF. Complete variable domain (other parts from reference TRBV7-2 and TRBJ1-5): GAGVSQSPSNKVTEKGKDVELRCDPISGHTALYWYRQSLGQGLEFLIYFQGNSAPDKSGLPSDRFSAERTGGSVSTLTIQRTQQEDSAVYLCASSQGGVSNQPQHFGDGTRLSIL.

V and J are TRBV5-6 and TRBJ2-7, with unresolved D. The CDR3 has 13 residues. Trimming left V 6 bases short and J 3 bases short, with 13 bases between. Germline V CDR1 and CDR2: SGHDT, YYEEEE. CDR3 protein: CASTLLRDYEQYF. The CDR3, as DNA: TGTGCCAGCACCCTACTAAGAGACTACGAGCAGTACTTC. The variable domain in full, with the rest retrieved from reference TRBV5-6 and TRBJ2-7, is DAGVTQSPTHLIKTRGQQVTLRCSPKSGHDTVSWYQQALGQGPQFIFQYYEEEERQRGNFPDRFSGHQFPNYSSELNVNALLLGDSALYLCASTLLRDYEQYFGPGTRLTVT.